The source of this TCR beta chain is a study of T cells of healthy individuals. Each CDR3 protein is one row after TCRdb ran MiXCR on the 5' RACE reads. The sample lists around 53,000 distinct CDR3 sequences, about 15% seen once, with around 15% in the top ten. Germline CDR1 and CDR2: KGHSH and LQKENI. The CDR3 is 16 amino acids. V lost 3 bases, J lost 5 bases, and 7 bases stayed unmatched. This clonotype appeared a few times. V is TRBV18 and J is TRBJ1-4; 9 positions match TRBD1. The receptor comes from a human donor in good health. The CDR3 is CASSPLPGQGNEKLFF. CDR3 nucleotide sequence: TGTGCCAGCTCACCTCTACCGGGACAGGGAAATGAAAAACTGTTTTTT.